The rows below give T cell receptor beta chains drawn from one sample of a study of blood T cell repertoires in COVID-19. Assay: immunoSEQ multiplex PCR; the TCRdb copy retains only in-frame clones and omits some. The sample comprises roughly 99,000 clones, 80% to 90% of which are singletons, and around 2.2% rests with the top ten. The source material was peripheral blood. These receptors originate from a man aged 50 or older with COVID-19, enrolled during active disease. CDR3s include the opening cysteine and the closing phenylalanine or tryptophan. Each record gives: CDR3 protein, CDR3 DNA, V gene, J gene, D gene, clone size. D genes are given only for firm matches. Clone size is shown for a subset of rows, as once, few, many or a class of expanded clone.

CAWRQVNSNQPQHF	TGTGCCTGGAGGCAGGTGAATAGCAATCAGCCCCAGCATTTT	TRBV30	TRBJ1-5	-	few
CASSPQRQNTEAFF	TGTGCCAGCTCACCACAGAGACAGAACACTGAAGCTTTCTTT	TRBV18	TRBJ1-1	-	-
CASNRGQGGTEAFF	TGTGCCAGTAACCGTGGACAGGGCGGAACTGAAGCTTTCTTT	TRBV9	TRBJ1-1	TRBD1	-
CASSQSKGRSTDTQYF	TGTGCCAGCAGCCAAAGTAAAGGGAGGAGTACAGATACGCAGTATTTT	TRBV16	TRBJ2-3	-	-
CASSYGLSSYNEQFF	TGTGCCAGCAGTTACGGACTCAGCTCCTACAATGAGCAGTTCTTC	TRBV6-5	TRBJ2-1	-	-
CASSPGQAQETQYF	TGCGCCAGCAGCCCGGGACAGGCACAAGAGACCCAGTACTTC	TRBV5-1	TRBJ2-5	TRBD1	-
CASSGGQGRFF	TGTGCCAGCAGCGGAGGACAGGGAAGATTCTTC	TRBV6-6	TRBJ2-7	TRBD1	-
CASGRQGAPEAFF	TGTGCTAGTGGACGACAGGGGGCCCCTGAAGCTTTCTTT	TRBV12-5	TRBJ1-1	TRBD1	few
CSVEDLVFYNEQFF	TGCAGCGTTGAAGATCTTGTATTTTACAATGAGCAGTTCTTC	TRBV29-1	TRBJ2-1	-	-
CASSLLAGVTGELFF	TGTGCCAGCAGCTTACTAGCGGGGGTCACCGGGGAGCTGTTTTTT	TRBV5-4	TRBJ2-2	TRBD2	-
CASSVLTSMGDTQYF	TGTGCCAGCAGTGTATTAACTAGCATGGGTGATACGCAGTATTTT	TRBV2	TRBJ2-3	-	once
CASSQGAGSYEQYF	TGTGCCAGCAGCCAAGGGGCAGGGTCCTACGAGCAGTACTTC	TRBV14	TRBJ2-7	-	-
CASSFPIGELFF	TGTGCCAGCAGTTTCCCAATCGGGGAGCTGTTTTTT	TRBV12-3/TRBV12-4	TRBJ2-2	-	-
CASSWTGQSNYGYTF	TGCGCCAGCAGCTGGACGGGACAGAGTAACTATGGCTACACCTTC	TRBV5-1	TRBJ1-2	TRBD1	few
CASSQYPNTQYF	TGTGCCAGCAGCCAGTACCCTAATACGCAGTATTTT	TRBV3-1/TRBV3-2	TRBJ2-3	-	-
CASSFRQNYGYTF	TGTGCCAGCAGTTTCCGACAAAACTATGGCTACACCTTC	TRBV6-5	TRBJ1-2	-	-
CAWSVIGGGEKLFF	TGTGCCTGGAGTGTTATAGGGGGCGGTGAAAAACTGTTTTTT	TRBV30	TRBJ1-4	TRBD1	-
CASSLGIEQFF	TGTGCCAGCAGCTTAGGTATAGAGCAGTTCTTC	TRBV11-2	TRBJ2-1	-	-
CASSESLNYGYTF	TGTGCCAGCAGTGAATCCCTGAACTATGGCTACACCTTC	TRBV6-1	TRBJ1-2	-	once
CASSSTGPDTQYF	TGTGCCAGCAGCTCGACAGGCCCAGATACGCAGTATTTT	TRBV6-2/TRBV6-3	TRBJ2-3	-	once
CSVLASRDTYTEAFF	TGCAGCGTTCTGGCCTCCCGGGACACATACACTGAAGCTTTCTTT	TRBV29-1	TRBJ1-1	-	once
CASSHRGRNTGELFF	TGTGCCAGCAGCCACAGGGGGCGCAACACCGGGGAGCTGTTTTTT	TRBV3-1/TRBV3-2	TRBJ2-2	TRBD1	-
CASSSGFNEKLFF	TGCGCCAGCAGCTCGGGGTTTAATGAAAAACTGTTTTTT	TRBV5-1	TRBJ1-4	-	-
CAWSFREPHRELFF	TGTGCCTGGAGTTTCCGGGAGCCCCACCGGGAGCTGTTTTTT	TRBV30	TRBJ2-2	-	-
CASSQPDSEANYGYTF	TGTGCCAGCAGCCAACCGGACTCCGAAGCTAACTATGGCTACACCTTC	TRBV4-2	TRBJ1-2	-	-
CASSIGSRLGNSPLHF	TGTGCCAGTAGTATAGGTTCCCGTTTGGGCAATTCACCCCTCCACTTT	TRBV19	TRBJ1-6	-	-
CASSLGQAVNYGYTF	TGTGCCAGCAGTTTGGGACAGGCGGTTAACTATGGCTACACCTTC	TRBV6-2/TRBV6-3	TRBJ1-2	TRBD1	few
CASSIGSDTEAFF	TGTGCCAGCAGCATAGGGTCAGACACTGAAGCTTTCTTT	TRBV13	TRBJ1-1	-	-
CASSPRLAGGSDEQFF	TGTGCCAGCTCACCTAGACTAGCGGGGGGCAGCGATGAGCAGTTCTTC	TRBV18	TRBJ2-1	TRBD2	-
CASRSFKGQGAGTEAFF	TGCGCCAGCAGGAGTTTTAAAGGACAGGGGGCTGGGACTGAAGCTTTCTTT	TRBV4-1	TRBJ1-1	TRBD1	-
CASSHGTGGREQYF	TGTGCCAGCAGCCACGGGACAGGGGGCCGCGAGCAGTACTTC	TRBV4-2	TRBJ2-7	TRBD1	once
CASSLDKNTEAFF	TGCGCCAGCAGCCTCGACAAGAACACTGAAGCTTTCTTT	TRBV4-1	TRBJ1-1	-	once
CASSGGTSGLIDTQYF	TGTGCCAGCAGCGGCGGGACTAGCGGACTGATAGATACGCAGTATTTT	TRBV9	TRBJ2-3	TRBD2	-
CASSVGPLGPQGQPQHF	TGTGCCAGCAGCGTAGGCCCTCTCGGTCCCCAGGGTCAGCCCCAGCATTTT	TRBV9	TRBJ1-5	-	-
CASSSGDRALGYTF	TGTGCCAGCAGCTCCGGGGACAGGGCCCTAGGCTACACCTTC	TRBV5-4	TRBJ1-2	TRBD1	-
CASSLVRGSVAKNIQYF	TGTGCCAGCAGCTTAGTCCGAGGATCCGTAGCCAAAAACATTCAGTACTTC	TRBV7-8	TRBJ2-4	-	-
CASSPQTGVGANVLTF	TGCGCCAGCAGCCCTCAGACAGGGGTTGGGGCCAACGTCCTGACTTTC	TRBV5-1	TRBJ2-6	TRBD1	-
CASSLSGDGSPLHF	TGTGCCAGCAGCTTATCGGGGGACGGTTCACCCCTCCACTTT	TRBV7-9	TRBJ1-6	-	once
CASREARGRGYGYTF	TGTGCCAGCAGGGAGGCCAGGGGGCGAGGCTATGGCTACACCTTC	TRBV6-6	TRBJ1-2	TRBD1	once
CASTGTSSPLHF	TGTGCCAGCACAGGGACATCCTCACCCCTCCACTTT	TRBV6-6	TRBJ1-6	-	-
CASSLNSGNTIYF	TGTGCCAGCAGCCTTAACTCTGGAAACACCATATATTTT	TRBV7-9	TRBJ1-3	-	-
CASSLRTSGQSDTQYF	TGTGCCAGCAGCTTACGGACTAGCGGGCAATCAGATACGCAGTATTTT	TRBV7-9	TRBJ2-3	TRBD2	-
CASSLAGSTDTQYF	TGCGCCAGCAGCCTAGCGGGGAGCACAGATACGCAGTATTTT	TRBV10-1	TRBJ2-3	TRBD2	-
CASSLYWSSYEQYF	TGCGCCAGCAGCCTTTACTGGAGCTCCTACGAGCAGTACTTC	TRBV5-1	TRBJ2-7	-	-
CASSVALNSPLHF	TGTGCCAGCAGCGTAGCTCTTAATTCACCCCTCCACTTT	TRBV9	TRBJ1-6	-	-
CAWSPRTGANQPQHF	TGTGCCTGGAGTCCCCGGACAGGGGCGAATCAGCCCCAGCATTTT	TRBV30	TRBJ1-5	TRBD1	-
CASSDSSGGPNTGELFF	TGTGCCAGCAGCGATAGTAGCGGGGGGCCTAACACCGGGGAGCTGTTTTTT	TRBV9	TRBJ2-2	TRBD2	-
CASSLSGRVNYGYTF	TGCGCCAGCAGCTTATCTGGCAGGGTCAACTATGGCTACACCTTC	TRBV5-1	TRBJ1-2	-	-
CASSYSYEQYF	TGTGCCAGCAGTTACAGCTACGAGCAGTACTTC	TRBV12-3/TRBV12-4	TRBJ2-7	-	-
CASSLVVPGHGYTF	TGTGCCAGCAGCTTGGTAGTCCCTGGGCATGGCTACACCTTC	TRBV5-6	TRBJ1-2	-	-
CASFRTGVGNTEAFF	TGTGCCAGTTTTCGTACAGGGGTTGGTAACACTGAAGCTTTCTTT	TRBV6-5	TRBJ1-1	TRBD1	-
CASTSYSLRGVEQYF	TGTGCCAGCACCTCTTACTCGCTCAGGGGTGTAGAGCAGTACTTC	TRBV6-5	TRBJ2-7	-	-
CASSQMPLGRQYF	TGTGCCAGCAGCCAAATGCCCTTGGGGCGGCAGTACTTC	TRBV3-1/TRBV3-2	TRBJ2-7	-	-
CASSLGGNEQFF	TGTGCCAGCAGTTTAGGAGGAAATGAGCAGTTCTTC	TRBV12-3/TRBV12-4	TRBJ2-1	-	-
CASSLVDNEQFF	TGCGCCAGCAGCTTGGTAGACAATGAGCAGTTCTTC	TRBV5-1	TRBJ2-1	-	-
CASIIRGGLNTEAFF	TGTGCCAGTATCATCAGGGGAGGGTTGAACACTGAAGCTTTCTTT	TRBV19	TRBJ1-1	-	-
CASSLGQGPGNTIYF	TGCGCCAGCAGCCTCGGACAGGGGCCCGGAAACACCATATATTTT	TRBV4-1	TRBJ1-3	TRBD1	once
CASRSSAARGTDTQYF	TGTGCCAGTAGGAGTTCAGCGGCCCGGGGGACAGATACGCAGTATTTT	TRBV19	TRBJ2-3	-	-
CASSPGGAFVAQYF	TGTGCCAGCAGCCCGGGGGGGGCCTTCGTCGCCCAGTACTTC	TRBV7-8	TRBJ2-5	TRBD2	-